These 26 T cell receptor beta chains originate from one sample sequenced in a study of molecular identifiers for immune sequencing clone quantification. In TCRdb, the PCR reads were re-called with MiXCR into one record per CDR3 protein. Of over 600,000 distinct CDR3 sequences in the sample, roughly 21% were seen once. The source material was naive CD8+ T cells from blood, with Jurkat cell RNA spiked in. As for subset: FACS-sorted CD8+CD4-CCR7+CD45RA+ naive T cells. The receptors originated from a human donor in good health. Some libraries in this study had Jurkat cell RNA spiked in.

In this sample, this clonotype turned up many times. V and J are TRBV27 and TRBJ1-1; D is uncertain. V was pared by 3 bases and J by 5 bases, with 16 bases between. Germline V lookup: CDR1 MNHEY, CDR2 SMNVEV (reference sequence). CDR3 length: 15 residues. For the CDR3, the DNA is TGTGCCAGCAGTTTGGGATATTTGGGTGGAACTGAAGCTTTCTTT. This sequence encodes CASSLGYLGGTEAFF.

Note on this clonotype: This sequence may be a read error, since a much larger clone differs from it by one base. For the CDR3, the DNA is TGTACCTGGAGTCAGGGCCAGGGGCAAGAGACCCAGTACTTC. The encoded protein is CTWSQGQGQETQYF. The chain has TRBV30 and TRBJ2-5; weak D call: TRBD1 (6 bases). Germline-derived CDR1 and CDR2 are GTSNPN and SVGIG (reference sequence). This CDR3 is built from 14 residues.

V is TRBV27 and J is TRBJ2-7, with TRBD1 matching 10 bases. Trimming took 5 bases from V and 6 from J; bases not matched to a gene: 7. The germline gives CDR1 MNHEY, CDR2 SMNVEV (reference sequence). The CDR3 is 14 amino acids. CDR3 nucleotides: TGTGCCAGCAGTCCGATGAGGACAGGGGGCGAGCAGTACTTC. The encoded protein is CASSPMRTGGEQYF.

Here the CDR3 reads CASSEEGLSDTQYF. CDR3 in DNA: TGTGCCAGCAGTGAAGAGGGGCTTTCAGATACGCAGTATTTT. V and J are TRBV2 and TRBJ2-3; possibly TRBD1 for D (5 bases). The CDR3 length is 14 residues. V lost 1 base to trimming and J lost 4 bases, with 9 bases between them. CDR1 is SNHLY, CDR2 FYNNEI, per germline.

This clonotype was seen more than once but under ten times. J is TRBJ2-7 and V is TRBV14; the D gene is possibly TRBD1 (7 bases). The ends were cut back, 4 bases at V and 0 bases at J, with 16 bases in the middle. This CDR3 region has 16 residues. Germline V gene sequence: CDR1 SGHDN, CDR2 FVKESK. CDR3 loop: CASSPRDSRYSYEQYF. The DNA of the CDR3 is TGTGCCAGCAGCCCGCGGGACAGTCGTTACTCCTACGAGCAGTACTTC.

Worth noting for this clonotype: A much larger clonotype is one base distant, so this may be a read error. The chain is built from TRBV29-1 and TRBJ2-7, with 7 bases matching TRBD1. V was pared by 6 bases and J by 4 bases, with 12 bases of the junction left unmatched. The CDR3 has 14 residues. The V gene's germline CDR1 is SQVTM and CDR2 ANQGSEA. CDR3 sequence reads: CSVFRQGSRYEQYF. As DNA, the CDR3 is TGCAGCGTCTTTAGACAGGGCAGTAGGTACGAGCAGTACTTC.

Points on this clonotype: A clone one base away is much larger, so this may be a read error. V is TRBV4-1 and J is TRBJ2-3, with TRBD1 matching over 8 bases. V shed 4 bases and J 4 bases; nucleotides not matched to a gene: 7. Germline lookup yields CDR1 MGHRA and CDR2 YSYEKL. This CDR3 region has 15 residues. The CDR3 region has the DNA TGCGCCAGCAGCCCCGAGGACAGGGAATCAGATACGCAGTATTTT. Translation: CASSPEDRESDTQYF.

This clonotype was detected only a few times. The V call is TRBV24-1, the J call TRBJ1-5, with TRBD1 as a possible D gene (5 bases). The CDR3 sequence is 15 residues long. The V gene lost 2 bases and the J gene lost 3 bases, with 10 bases spanning the gap. Germline CDR1 KGHDR, CDR2 SFDVKD. In DNA form, the CDR3 reads TGTGCCACCAGTGATTCGGGACGGACCAATCAGCCCCAGCATTTT. It specifies CATSDSGRTNQPQHF.

In its sample, this clonotype was seen many times. This chain joins TRBV7-9 and TRBJ2-1; 15 bases are shared with TRBD2. The CDR3 spans 17 residues. Losses at the gene ends were 4 bases for V and 9 bases for J; bases not matched to a gene: 10. Germline CDR1 and CDR2: SEHNR and FQNEAQ (reference sequence). In DNA form, the CDR3 reads TGTGCCAGCAGCTACGGACTAGCGGGAGGGCCTTACGGTGAGCAGTTCTTC. Amino acids: CASSYGLAGGPYGEQFF.

The chain is built from TRBV7-9 and TRBJ2-1; 11 bases match TRBD2. The CDR3 totals 16 residues. V lost 5 bases to trimming and J lost 5 bases; unmatched junction nucleotides: 8. CDR1 SEHNR and CDR2 FQNEAQ come from the germline V gene (reference sequence). CDR3 protein: CASSLPTSGKDNEQFF. The CDR3 DNA reads as TGTGCCAGCAGCCTCCCGACTAGCGGGAAGGACAATGAGCAGTTCTTC. The whole variable domain, remainder taken from reference TRBV7-9 and TRBJ2-1, is DTGVSQNPRHKITKRGQNVTFRCDPISEHNRLYWYRQTLGQGPEFLTYFQNEAQLEKSRLLSDRFSAERPKGSFSTLEIQRTEQGDSAMYLCASSLPTSGKDNEQFFGPGTRLTVL.

Remarks on this clonotype: A read error may explain this, as a much larger clone is one base away. V usage is TRBV24-1 and J usage is TRBJ1-5; D remains ambiguous. The assigned J gene may be wrong: the sequence end matches TRBJ2-3 better. CDR1 is KGHDR and CDR2 is SFDVKD in the germline V gene. This CDR3 spans 14 amino acids. The chain's CDR3 is CATPGGGLSQPQYF. The CDR3 nucleotides read TGTGCCACCCCCGGTGGTGGGTTAAGTCAGCCCCAGTATTTT.

This clonotype was observed a few times. The V gene is TRBV7-6, the J gene TRBJ1-5, with D perhaps TRBD1 (6 bases). Trimming removed 1 base from V and 4 bases from J, with 14 bases in between. CDR3 length equals 16 residues. Germline V CDR1 and CDR2: SGHVS, FNYEAQ. The CDR3, as DNA: TGTGCCAGCAGCTTAGAGACAGGAAGGTTTAATCAGCCCCAGCATTTT. Translation gives CASSLETGRFNQPQHF.

This clonotype was observed at least ten times. The chain recombines TRBV7-9 with TRBJ2-5; TRBD1 aligns across 9 bases. This CDR3 is built from 15 residues. V dropped 4 bases and J dropped 4; count of bases not matched to a gene: 7. Germline V lookup: CDR1 SEHNR, CDR2 FQNEAQ (reference sequence). For the CDR3, the DNA is TGTGCCAGCAGCTCACAGGGGGCGCTAGGAGAGACCCAGTACTTC. Translation: CASSSQGALGETQYF.

On this clonotype itself: A read error may explain this, as a much larger clone is one base away. The gene calls are TRBV7-6 and TRBJ2-3; D unresolved. The germline CDR1 and CDR2 sequences are SGHVS and FNYEAQ. This CDR3 has 15 amino acids. Trimming took off 5 bases at V and 5 bases at J, with 17 bases between the two ends. This CDR3 is CASSTPRDVIDTQYF. In nucleotides, the CDR3 is TGTGCCAGCAGCACCCCTAGGGATGTTATAGATACGCAGTATTTT.

This clonotype was observed at least ten times. The chain combines TRBV27 with TRBJ2-5; D is unresolved. CDR1 and CDR2 from the germline V gene are MNHEY and SMNVEV (reference sequence). With 3 bases removed from V and 4 bases from J, the gap between germline ends came to 18 bases. The CDR3 loop spans 16 amino acids. The DNA of the CDR3 is TGTGCCAGCAGTTTGCTGGGTCCTCAAAACACAGAGACCCAGTACTTC. Its translation: CASSLLGPQNTETQYF.

The sample holds many counts of this clonotype. This chain uses TRBV6-2 or TRBV6-3 with TRBJ2-2; D gene ambiguous. V was cut by 2 bases and J by 6 bases, with 4 bases left in between. Germline V gives CDR1 MNHEY, CDR2 SVGEGT. The CDR3 loop spans 12 amino acids. The CDR3 loop reads CASSYGAGELFF. The CDR3 DNA follows: TGTGCCAGCAGTTACGGAGCCGGGGAGCTGTTTTTT.

Concerning this clonotype itself: This may be a read error, as it is one base from a much larger clone. The V and J genes are TRBV5-1 and TRBJ1-1, with 9 nucleotides matching TRBD1. CDR3 length equals 20 residues. Germline V gene sequence: CDR1 SGHRS, CDR2 YFSETQ. The CDR3 region has the DNA TGCGCCAGCAGCTTTTTCCGTGACTCTACCGGGACAGGGATGAACGCTGAAGCTTTCTTT. Translation: CASSFFRDSTGTGMNAEAFF.

This clonotype was observed a few times. One junction end disagrees with the germline gene, perhaps due to a read error. V and J are TRBV6-2 or TRBV6-3 and TRBJ2-5; D unclear. CDR1 MNHEY and CDR2 SVGEGT come from the germline V gene. The CDR3 consists of 11 residues. This CDR3 is CAGSYGETQYF. For the CDR3, the DNA is TGTGCCGGCAGTTATGGCGAGACCCAGTACTTC.

Regarding this clonotype: The CDR3 does not close with the conserved phenylalanine or tryptophan, likely indicating a read error. The DNA is left out, because the CDR3 cannot be placed on it with certainty; the CDR3 is given as TCRdb lists it. The chain combines TRBV6-2 or TRBV6-3 with TRBJ2-6. The germline gives CDR1 MNHEY, CDR2 SVGEGT. Counting both end residues, the CDR3 totals 15 amino acids. The CDR3 sequence is CASSKPDSGANVLAL.

V and J are TRBV12-3 or TRBV12-4 and TRBJ2-5, with D unresolved. The CDR3 length is 13 residues. The V and J ends lost 10 bases and 4 bases respectively, with 16 bases between them. The CDR3: CANKARNVETQYF. Here the CDR3 DNA reads TGTGCCAACAAAGCGCGGAACGTAGAGACCCAGTACTTC.

This chain joins TRBV4-3 and TRBJ1-1; 9 bases match TRBD1. The germline V gene encodes CDR1 LGHNA and CDR2 YSLEER. V lost 8 bases and J lost 7; bases outside the gene matches: 8. CDR3 size: 13 residues. CDR3 DNA: TGCGCCAGCCAAGCGGACAGGGGTGTTGAAGCTTTCTTT. This encodes CASQADRGVEAFF.

This clonotype occurred a few times. The rearrangement joins TRBV12-3 or TRBV12-4 to TRBJ1-2; D not certain. The length of the CDR3 is 11 residues. The V gene lost 10 bases and the J gene lost 7 bases, with 13 bases spanning the gap. The CDR3 sequence: CATAHNIGYTF. In DNA form, the CDR3 reads TGTGCCACCGCACACAATATTGGCTACACCTTC.

As for this clonotype: At one of its ends the junction is not consistent with the germline gene, which may arise from a read error. The chain's CDR3 is CANSYRGAFNNQPQHF. The CDR3 DNA follows: TGTGCCAACAGTTACAGGGGGGCCTTTAACAATCAGCCCCAGCATTTT. This rearrangement joins TRBV6-2 or TRBV6-3 to TRBJ1-5; 8 nucleotides line up with TRBD1. CDR1 and CDR2 from the germline V gene are MNHEY and SVGEGT. The CDR3 is made up of 16 amino acids.

This clonotype has at least ten counts. The J gene is TRBJ1-4, the V gene TRBV9; 7 bases map to TRBD1. In germline, CDR1 is SGDLS, CDR2 YYNGEE. This CDR3 comprises 15 residues. Trimming at V came to 0 bases and at J to 6 bases, leaving 5 bases not matched to a gene. The CDR3, as DNA: TGTGCCAGCAGCGTAGGCGGGACAGTAGATGAAAAACTGTTTTTT. The encoded protein is CASSVGGTVDEKLFF.

This clonotype was recorded many times. This chain uses TRBV24-1 with TRBJ2-2; unclear D gene. Germline values: CDR1 KGHDR, CDR2 SFDVKD. Trimming stripped 5 bases from V and 0 bases from J, with 0 bases between. The CDR3 extends over 12 amino acids. The CDR3 loop is CATSANTGELFF. The CDR3 DNA sequence: TGTGCCACCAGTGCGAACACCGGGGAGCTGTTTTTT.

Concerning this clonotype itself: This could be a read error, since a much larger clone is one nucleotide away. The chain links TRBV6-5 to TRBJ1-6; D is undetermined. Trimming cost V 0 bases and J 0 bases, with 9 bases left between them. CDR1 and CDR2 from the germline V gene are MNHEY and SVGAGI. The CDR3 is 17 residues long. As DNA, the CDR3 is TGTGCCAGCAGTTACTCGCCTAGGTGCTCCTATAATTCACCCCTCCACTTT. Amino acids: CASSYSPRCSYNSPLHF.